The rows below give T cell receptor beta chains drawn from one sample of a study of identical twins. TCRdb recomputed calls from the 5' RACE reads with MiXCR, one row per CDR3 protein. The sample has over 600,000 distinct CDR3 sequences; 21% are singletons. The same sample was also used in a study of T cells expressing NK-cell markers.

The sample taken for sequencing was PBMCs. These TCRs come from a woman aged 18-30 years in good health. Each CDR3 is given with its conserved first and last residue. D genes are given only for firm matches. Clone size, where shown, is once, few, many, or a class for clones that have expanded.

abundance: -; d_gene: TRBD1; j_gene: TRBJ2-2; v_gene: TRBV5-1; CDR3aa: CASRRDREPGELFF; CDR3nt: TGCGCCAGCAGGCGAGACAGGGAGCCCGGGGAGCTGTTTTTT
abundance: -; d_gene: -; j_gene: TRBJ2-3; v_gene: TRBV12-3/TRBV12-4; CDR3aa: CASSRDRGSTDTQYF; CDR3nt: TGTGCCAGCAGCCGGGACCGAGGTAGCACAGATACGCAGTATTTT
abundance: -; d_gene: -; j_gene: TRBJ2-1; v_gene: TRBV4-3; CDR3aa: CASSQDNLGARSYNEQFF; CDR3nt: TGCGCCAGCAGCCAAGACAATTTGGGGGCCCGCTCCTACAATGAGCAGTTCTTC
abundance: -; d_gene: -; j_gene: TRBJ2-1; v_gene: TRBV6-1; CDR3aa: CASLRGRNYNEQFF; CDR3nt: TGTGCCAGTCTTAGGGGGAGGAACTACAATGAGCAGTTCTTC
abundance: -; d_gene: TRBD2; j_gene: TRBJ2-5; v_gene: TRBV3-1; CDR3aa: CASSQKSGSSGETQYF; CDR3nt: TGTGCCAGCAGCCAGAAAAGCGGGAGTTCCGGGGAGACCCAGTACTTC
abundance: -; d_gene: TRBD2; j_gene: TRBJ2-5; v_gene: TRBV5-1; CDR3aa: CASSQSPSGQETQYF; CDR3nt: TGCGCCAGCAGCCAGTCTCCTAGCGGCCAAGAGACCCAGTACTTC
abundance: many; d_gene: -; j_gene: TRBJ2-7; v_gene: TRBV2; CDR3aa: CASSDEPYEQYF; CDR3nt: TGTGCCAGCAGTGACGAACCCTACGAGCAGTACTTC
abundance: -; d_gene: TRBD2; j_gene: TRBJ2-5; v_gene: TRBV29-1; CDR3aa: CSVVRGGPETQYF; CDR3nt: TGCAGCGTTGTGCGGGGGGGCCCGGAGACCCAGTACTTC
abundance: -; d_gene: TRBD1; j_gene: TRBJ1-1; v_gene: TRBV7-2; CDR3aa: CASSFGGQVAFF; CDR3nt: TGTGCCAGCAGCTTCGGGGGACAGGTAGCTTTCTTT
abundance: many; d_gene: -; j_gene: TRBJ1-1; v_gene: TRBV6-1; CDR3aa: CATHRESATEAFF; CDR3nt: TGTGCCACCCACAGGGAGTCGGCCACTGAAGCTTTCTTT
abundance: once; d_gene: -; j_gene: TRBJ2-7; v_gene: TRBV11-2; CDR3aa: CASSSPKSRELRQYF; CDR3nt: TGTGCCAGCAGCTCCCCTAAATCCCGGGAACTGCGGCAGTACTTC
abundance: -; d_gene: TRBD2; j_gene: TRBJ2-5; v_gene: TRBV9; CDR3aa: CASSGAGGRETQYF; CDR3nt: TGTGCCAGCAGCGGAGCGGGGGGGCGTGAGACCCAGTACTTC
abundance: many; d_gene: -; j_gene: TRBJ2-1; v_gene: TRBV20-1; CDR3aa: CSARPPAQHEQFF; CDR3nt: TGCAGTGCTAGACCTCCGGCGCAGCATGAGCAGTTCTTC